The clone carrying this TCR beta chain was picked up a small number of times. What it binds is not known. TCRdb independently ran MiXCR on the RT-PCR reads; one entry per CDR3 protein. The profile covers roughly 500,000 distinct CDR3 sequences, with 15% to 20% appearing a single time and about 3% taken by the ten largest. The sample belongs to a study of response to subunit inactivated influenza vaccine. Findings of the study overall: That few new T cells are recruited by each seasonal influenza vaccination was the authors' suggestion.

Trimming took 6 bases from V and 1 from J; bases not matched to a gene: 14. The CDR3 loop spans 16 amino acids. Germline assignment: CDR1 DFQATT and CDR2 SNEGSKA (reference sequence). The chain joins TRBV20-1 to TRBJ2-5; 7 bases fit TRBD2. The sequence came from a man between 50 and 69 years old who received an inactivated influenza vaccine. The sample consisted of CD4+ T cells sorted from PBMCs, taken approximately 25 months after vaccination. CDR3 sequence reads: CSASDRGEFSQETQYF. For the CDR3, the DNA is TGCAGTGCCTCGGACCGGGGGGAATTCTCCCAAGAGACCCAGTACTTC.